The entry that follows covers one T cell receptor (beta chain) sequence. Assay used: immunoSEQ multiplex PCR; TCRdb lists only in-frame clones, some missing. The profile shows 550,000 to 800,000 clones, 70% to 90% of them singletons. This record comes from a study of shared T cell receptors in the human thymus. CDR3 length: 14 amino acids. V shed 8 bases and J shed 7 bases, with 17 bases lying between them. CDR1 LNHDA and CDR2 SQIVND come from the germline V gene (reference sequence). These data are also associated with another study on human thymus T cells. As that report states: The people who donated were healthy Finnish babies having corrective surgery for congenital heart defects. It was from resections taken during corrective heart surgery that the thymus tissue came. The authors found apparently biased V and J gene usage in thymic and blood repertoires. Related research examined unrelated individuals and reported that their thymic repertoires overlapped highly.

The genes are TRBV19 and TRBJ2-2, with TRBD1 as a possible D gene (7 bases). The material sequenced was thymocytes. This TCR derives from a girl under three years old with a congenital heart defect. This chain's CDR3 is CASRVCGDSGELFF. DNA for the CDR3: TGTGCCAGTCGGGTCTGCGGGGACAGCGGGGAGCTGTTTTTT. Filled out from reference TRBV19 and TRBJ2-2, the complete variable domain reads DGGITQSPKYLFRKEGQNVTLSCEQNLNHDAMYWYRQDPGQGLRLIYYSQIVNDFQKGDIAEGYSVSREKKESFPLTVTSAQKNPTAFYLCASRVCGDSGELFFGEGSRLTVL.